This T cell receptor (beta chain) is from a study of blood T cells in healthy people across ages. Study observations and caveats: Observed TCR beta diversity showed a strong correlation with the percentage of naive T cells as measured by flow cytometry.

Regarding this clonotype: Antigen unknown.

No fewer than 5 micrograms of total RNA were isolated from every sample. This CDR3 is 16 amino acids long. V was pared by 0 bases and J by 5 bases, with 17 bases between. From germline, CDR1 is SGHRS and CDR2 YFSETQ. Next came a second PCR, run for roughly 6 to 11 cycles, which used a sample-barcoded 5' primer along with a J-beta primer mix. A 12-random-nucleotide template-switch adaptor tagged each cDNA molecule. Samples each returned at least 3 million CDR3-containing paired-end reads. TCRdb reprocessed the 5' RACE reads via MiXCR and lists one record per CDR3 protein. The sample has more than 1,400,000 distinct CDR3 sequences; around 42% are singletons.

V usage is TRBV5-1 and J usage is TRBJ1-1; a possible D gene is TRBD1 (5 bases). This TCR derives from a woman between 18 and 29 years old in good health. The sequenced material came from blood. The CDR3 region is CASSLGVGASGTEAFF. As DNA, the CDR3 is TGCGCCAGCAGCTTGGGTGTCGGGGCATCGGGGACTGAAGCTTTCTTT. Variable domain in full (rest from reference TRBV5-1 and TRBJ1-1): KAGVTQTPRYLIKTRGQQVTLSCSPISGHRSVSWYQQTPGQGLQFLFEYFSETQRNKGNFPGRFSGRQFSNSRSEMNVSTLELGDSALYLCASSLGVGASGTEAFFGQGTRLTVV.